The T cell receptor beta chain described here comes from a study of T cell repertoires in cytomegalovirus infection. Study context: Signatures in public TCR beta sequences pointed to both CMV infection and matching HLA type. Study conclusions and caveats: Predominance within the ex vivo response was attributable to HLA-C-restricted CMV-specific TCR beta clonotypes.

In this sample, this clonotype turned up a few times. Its antigen is not identified. TCRdb called the reads again in MiXCR, with one record for every CDR3 protein. The table includes around 900,000 distinct CDR3 sequences, around 31% detected once. CDR1 is MNHNY and CDR2 is SVGAGI in the germline V gene (reference sequence). This CDR3 is 16 amino acids long. Trimming removed 4 bases from V and 5 bases from J; junction bases left unmatched: 11. Material: cultured CD8+ T cells from PBMCs, obtained from culture after CMV antigen stimulation. The sequence was obtained from a human donor in good health (CMV status not recorded). Some clones in this sample may be carry-over from other donors' samples. The chain carries TRBV6-6 and TRBJ2-5, with 9 positions matching TRBD1. CDR3 in DNA: TGTGCCAGCAGTTTCCCTGAAGGGACAGGGTCTGAGACCCAGTACTTC. The encoded protein is CASSFPEGTGSETQYF.